This TCR beta chain was retrieved from a study of cytomegalovirus exposure and HLA in healthy donors. The study, taken as a whole, reports: Earlier analysis yielded a pattern in which most TCR beta V segments were productive about 90% or about 30% of the time.

The PCR ran on 60 Vbeta and 13 Jbeta primers. The assay was immunoSEQ multiplex PCR, and TCRdb's table has in-frame clones only and misses some. The sample has more than 150,000 clones; 84% are singletons. As regards this clone: Its antigen is unidentified.

In germline, CDR1 is MNHEY, CDR2 SMNVEV (reference sequence). Trimming cost V 3 bases and J 7 bases, with 13 bases left between them. The CDR3 consists of 15 residues. The TCR comes from a girl aged 2-10 years in good health and CMV-seropositive. Sequences were obtained from PBMCs. The rearrangement links TRBV27 to TRBJ1-6; no clear D gene. CDR3 sequence: CASSFQPLTNSPLHF. DNA of the CDR3: TGTGCCAGCAGTTTCCAACCACTGACAAATTCACCCCTCCACTTT.